The 18 T cell receptor beta chains in this list originate from one sample, sequenced in a study of vaccination and CD4 T cells after COVID-19. At the Johns Hopkins FTIC core, DNA taken from cultured CD4+ T cells was sequenced by way of the Oncomine TCR Beta short-read assay. One entry per CDR3 protein, called by TCRdb with MiXCR from the PCR reads. Here the sample spans about 18,000 distinct CDR3 sequences, approximately 56% being singletons. Treatment given: roughly ten-day PBMC culture with coronavirus spike peptide pools or control peptides (ViraFEST assay). These receptors' targets are unknown. This sample comprised CD4+ T cells from blood, cultured in vitro, obtained before SARS-CoV-2 vaccination. The receptors shown here come from a human donor who had recovered from COVID-19.

Concerning this clonotype: The junction differs from germline at one of its ends, possibly a read error. The chain has TRBV20-1 and TRBJ1-2; 7 bases are shared with TRBD1. The germline CDR1 and CDR2 sequences are DFQATT and SNEGSKA (reference sequence). The CDR3 consists of 13 residues. The CDR3 DNA follows: TGCAGTGCTTACACAGGGGCTAACTATGGCTACGCCTTC. Translation: CSAYTGANYGYAF.

The chain couples TRBV11-2 to TRBJ2-1, with D possibly being TRBD2 (6 bases). V was pared by 3 bases and J by 6 bases, with 15 bases between. CDR1 is SGHAT and CDR2 is FQNNGV in the germline V gene. The CDR3 has 15 amino acids. In DNA form, the CDR3 reads TGTGCCAGCAGCTTTGGGCGGGAAACCATCAATGAGCAGTTCTTC. Translating it yields CASSFGRETINEQFF.

The CDR3 here is CASGRTVGPYEQYF. Here the CDR3 DNA reads TGTGCCAGCGGGAGGACGGTGGGTCCCTACGAGCAGTACTTC. The V gene is TRBV28, the J gene TRBJ2-7, with D perhaps TRBD2 (6 bases). Germline CDR1 reads MDHEN; CDR2 reads SYDVKM. With 8 bases removed from V and 2 bases from J, the gap between germline ends came to 16 bases. CDR3 size: 14 residues.

This chain connects TRBV6-1 to TRBJ1-1; possibly TRBD1 for D (5 bases). V was shortened by 6 bases and J by 1 base, with 15 bases between the two germline ends. The CDR3 has 15 residues. Germline V CDR1 and CDR2: MNHNS, SASEGT. CDR3 protein: CASRREDRANTEAFF. In DNA form, the CDR3 reads TGTGCCAGCAGAAGGGAAGACAGAGCGAACACTGAAGCTTTCTTT.

The V gene is TRBV7-2, the J gene TRBJ1-2; a possible D gene is TRBD1 (5 bases). V dropped 0 bases and J dropped 6 bases, with 11 bases sitting between them. CDR1 and CDR2 (germline): SGHTA, FQGNSA. The CDR3 spans 14 residues. The CDR3 region has the DNA TGTGCCAGCAGCTTAGCGGGTCGGGGCAATGGCTACACCTTC. Amino acid sequence: CASSLAGRGNGYTF. Using reference TRBV7-2 and TRBJ1-2 for the parts outside the CDR3, the full variable domain is GAGVSQSPSNKVTEKGKDVELRCDPISGHTALYWYRQSLGQGLEFLIYFQGNSAPDKSGLPSDRFSAERTGGSVSTLTIQRTQQEDSAVYLCASSLAGRGNGYTFGSGTRLTVV.

The gene calls are TRBV7-3 and TRBJ2-2; TRBD2 agrees at 14 bases. Trimming took 4 bases from V and 4 from J; bases not matched to a gene: 2. This CDR3 has 16 residues. CDR1 is SGHTA and CDR2 is FQGTGA in the germline V gene. CDR3 in DNA: TGTGCCAGCAGCTCGGGACTAGCGGGAGCCACCGGGGAGCTGTTTTTT. This sequence encodes CASSSGLAGATGELFF.

The chain links TRBV6-1 to TRBJ2-1; 10 positions agree with TRBD2. There are 16 residues in the CDR3. Germline V gene lookup returns CDR1 MNHNS and CDR2 SASEGT. V lost 6 bases, J lost 5 bases, and 10 bases stayed unmatched. The CDR3 sequence is CASSRAGGPSDNEQFF. The CDR3 coding sequence is TGTGCCAGCAGCCGAGCGGGGGGGCCAAGCGACAATGAGCAGTTCTTC.

The chain links TRBV12-3 or TRBV12-4 to TRBJ1-2, with D possibly matching TRBD1 (5 bases). V was shortened by 6 bases and J by 4 bases, with 12 bases between the two germline ends. The length of the CDR3 is 13 residues. The CDR3 here is CASRLTGFYGYTF. The CDR3 DNA reads as TGTGCCAGCAGACTAACAGGTTTCTATGGCTACACCTTC.

The rearrangement joins TRBV20-1 to TRBJ2-2; TRBD2 aligns across 7 bases. This CDR3 is 14 amino acids long. Germline V gene data show CDR1 as DFQATT and CDR2 as SNEGSKA (reference sequence). V lost 6 bases, J lost 0 bases, and 4 bases stayed unmatched. The CDR3 reads CSAISGANTGELFF. The CDR3 region has the DNA TGCAGTGCCATAAGCGGGGCGAACACCGGGGAGCTGTTTTTT.

The chain has TRBV20-1 and TRBJ2-5, with 7 nucleotides matching TRBD1. V shed 3 bases and J 2 bases; nucleotides not matched to a gene: 9. The CDR3 is made up of 15 amino acids. Germline V gene sequence: CDR1 DFQATT, CDR2 SNEGSKA (reference sequence). CDR3 region: CSASGRDRIQETQYF. For the CDR3, the DNA is TGCAGTGCTAGTGGCCGGGACAGAATTCAAGAGACCCAGTACTTC.

This sequence joins TRBV15 and TRBJ1-1, with a possible D match to TRBD1 (6 bases). The CDR3 covers 16 residues. The germline gives CDR1 LNHNV, CDR2 YYDKDF (reference sequence). The V and J ends lost 1 base and 7 bases respectively, with 19 bases between them. The CDR3: CATSRGGARGRFEAFF. The DNA of the CDR3 is TGTGCCACCAGCAGAGGGGGGGCGCGGGGCCGTTTTGAAGCTTTCTTT.

V and J are TRBV6-1 and TRBJ2-7; either TRBD1 or TRBD2 may fit D (6 bases each). The V gene's germline CDR1 is MNHNS and CDR2 SASEGT. This CDR3 spans 15 amino acids. The ends were cut back, 6 bases at V and 2 bases at J, with 17 bases in the middle. In DNA form, the CDR3 reads TGTGCCAGCAGCACCGGCCCGGGGGCAGCCTACGAGCAGTACTTC. Its protein product is CASSTGPGAAYEQYF.

This clonotype was seen only a few times. The CDR3 coding sequence is TGCAGTGCTAGACCGACAGTTTATAGCAATCAGCCCCAGCATTTT. It encodes CSARPTVYSNQPQHF. The chain couples TRBV20-1 to TRBJ1-5; possible D gene TRBD1, 5 bases. CDR3 length: 15 residues. Germline V lookup: CDR1 DFQATT, CDR2 SNEGSKA (reference sequence). V gave up 2 bases and J gave up 0 bases, with 11 bases separating them.

This clonotype showed up just a few times. This chain connects TRBV7-8 to TRBJ1-1; 8 bases align to TRBD1. The J segment lost 4 bases and the V segment lost 5 bases, leaving 6 bases of the junction unmatched. Germline V gives CDR1 SGHVS, CDR2 FQNEAQ. CDR3 length: 14 residues. CDR3 amino acids: CASSPRTGRTEAFF. In nucleotides, the CDR3 is TGTGCCAGCAGCCCCCGGACAGGGCGCACTGAAGCTTTCTTT.

The CDR3 loop is CASSEVGPANSPLHF. As DNA, the CDR3 is TGTGCCAGCAGTGAAGTAGGGCCCGCAAATTCACCCCTCCACTTT. The chain carries TRBV6-1 and TRBJ1-6; no clear D. CDR1 and CDR2 from the germline V gene are MNHNS and SASEGT. The V end was cut by 1 base, the J end by 7 bases, with 11 bases between. The CDR3 spans 15 residues.

V gene TRBV6-1 combines with J gene TRBJ2-7; 9 nucleotides agree with TRBD2. With V trimmed by 8 bases and J by 0 bases, 8 bases remained unmatched. CDR3 size: 15 residues. The germline CDR1 and CDR2 sequences are MNHNS and SASEGT. The CDR3 nucleotides are TGTGCCAGCCGGAGCGGGGGGTCGCCCTCCTACGAGCAGTACTTC. Protein: CASRSGGSPSYEQYF.

V is TRBV7-7 and J is TRBJ2-3; 8 nucleotides line up with TRBD2. V shed 6 bases and J 3 bases; nucleotides not matched to a gene: 2. Per germline, CDR1 SSHAT and CDR2 FNYEAQ (reference sequence). CDR3 length equals 13 residues. The CDR3 reads CASSSGVTDTQYF. For the CDR3, the DNA is TGTGCCAGCAGTAGCGGGGTAACAGATACGCAGTATTTT.

The chain uses TRBV28 and TRBJ2-5; the D gene is possibly TRBD1 (5 bases). The V end was cut by 2 bases, the J end by 5 bases, with 12 bases between. Per germline, CDR1 MDHEN and CDR2 SYDVKM. The CDR3 is made up of 14 amino acids. CDR3 sequence reads: CASSLRQGGETQYF. Here the CDR3 DNA reads TGTGCCAGCAGTTTACGGCAGGGTGGGGAGACCCAGTACTTC.